This TCR beta chain was observed in a study of T cell responses to AZD1222 COVID-19 vaccine. Findings and limits, study-wide: Increased Spike-specific TCR breadth and depth were observed after two AZD1222 doses. Donors were mostly white British, more females; clonal diversity possibly underestimated.

Regarding this clone: The target antigen is unknown.

Germline assignment: CDR1 SEHNR and CDR2 FQNEAQ (reference sequence). The V end lost 0 bases, the J end lost 5 bases, and 10 bases lay between the germline ends. This CDR3 has 15 residues. Data came from immunoSEQ multiplex PCR; TCRdb stores just in-frame clones and leaves some out. The data hold some 120,000 clones, with approximately 85% observed a single time. Sequencing was performed on peripheral blood, taken on day 0 of AZD1222 vaccination. The TCR sequence derives from an adult in good health. The chain links TRBV7-9 to TRBJ1-4, with a tentative D call TRBD1 (6 bases). CDR3 sequence reads: CASSLAGQRNEKLFF. Written as DNA, the CDR3 is TGTGCCAGCAGCTTAGCCGGACAGAGAAATGAAAAACTGTTTTTT.